The T cell receptor (beta chain) under discussion was sequenced for a study of Graves' ophthalmopathy and Graves' hyperthyroidism (dated by TCRdb to between 2017 and 2018). Context from the whole study: A patient counted as having stable hyperthyroidism if there was no progression to ophthalmopathy within 18 months of follow-up. The study used signatures of the TCR beta repertoire to tell Graves' ophthalmopathy apart from Graves' hyperthyroidism and to predict which patients would progress to ophthalmopathy. In over 5 hyperthyroidism patients, the T-cell repertoire of thyroid tissue was compared with the T-cell repertoire of blood. The independent validation cohort included approximately 19 hyperthyroidism patients plus 17 patients who later progressed from hyperthyroidism to ophthalmopathy. In total, approximately 140 blood samples were TCR-sequenced: some 43 ophthalmopathy, around 75 hyperthyroidism and about 17 hyperthyroidism-to-ophthalmopathy patients. To explore V-J signatures that separate ophthalmopathy from hyperthyroidism, a discovery set of fewer than 110 patients was enrolled, consisting of about 45 with ophthalmopathy and fewer than 60 with stable hyperthyroidism. Following sampling, methimazole starting at 30 mg daily was administered to hyperthyroidism patients, and high-dose intravenous methylprednisolone was administered to ophthalmopathy patients. Overall results and qualifications from the work: Among expanded thyroid clonotypes with frequency above 0.001, most also showed up in blood, which suggests that blood repertoires may reflect the thyroid immune response. In cross-validation, the 13-signature model distinguished ophthalmopathy from stable hyperthyroidism with almost 90% sensitivity and around 82% specificity, and in the test set the corresponding values were approximately 80% and 75%. No statistical method was used to predetermine the sample size, and group allocation was not hidden from the investigators. In validation, the model predicted ophthalmopathy progression with about 64% sensitivity and 72.22% specificity; some twelve predicted patients were CT-confirmed with GO in a median of approximately 6.5 months.

Hyperthyroidism patients were newly diagnosed, were aged 18 to 65 years, and had a disease duration under 2 months. Patients were excluded if they had other autoimmune diseases, uncontrolled infections, pregnancy or lactation. Diagnosis was based on clinical symptoms, serum thyroxine, TRAb, thyroid ultrasound and orbital computed tomography. Trizol reagent was used to extract the total RNA, and its quality was then checked on an Agilent 2100 Bioanalyzer. Concerning this clonotype itself: This clone's antigen is unknown. Within one base of it there is no much larger clone, and no base qualities were kept.

For repertoire sequencing, the TCR beta CDR3 regions were amplified from RNA transcripts. The first round was an RT-PCR using HTBI primers with the Qiagen OneStep RT-PCR kit, and this first round was followed by a second-round multiplex PCR, then size selection and purification. The libraries underwent paired-end sequencing with 100 bp reads on an Illumina HiSeq2000. The source study handled its data this way. SOAPnuke was used for read processing, and reads with adapters, uncalled bases, a mean Phred below 15, or no exact constant-primer or identifier match were discarded. High-quality paired reads were merged with COPE v1.2.5. Unique nucleotide sequences were defined as clonotypes and aligned to IMGT TRB V, D and J references using MiTCR v1.1. The analysis was limited to V-J combinations with a frequency above 0.0001, which together covered approximately 99% of repertoires. For each V-J combination, a TCR clonal expansion and chaos score was defined as F50 clonal expansion divided by the chaos observed in the TCRdist matrix. Welch's t-statistics and random forest were used to narrow the features down to over ten V-J combinations, which were then fed into a naive Bayes classifier. The similarity between thyroid and blood repertoires was quantified using the Morisita-Horn index. TCRdb itself trimmed the public reads at Q25 with fastp, ran MiXCR and retained productive beta chains. For every CDR3 protein sequence, its rows merge into one entry that carries the most common genes and DNA. None of the V and J calls come from the authors' own analysis; TCRdb made them. This sample is represented by around 1,000,000 distinct CDR3 sequences; around a third of them were singletons. The top ten constitute 11% of the sample.

Sequences SNHLY (CDR1) and FYNNEI (CDR2) are obtained from the germline V gene. V is reduced by 7 bases and J by 7 bases, leaving a spacing of 7 bases between them. Including the terminal cysteine and phenylalanine, the CDR3 comprises 10 residues. The DNA shown is the 30-base CDR3, in frame from base 1. The sample was peripheral blood or thyroid tissue (not recorded which). Here the chain combines TRBV2 and TRBJ2-5; no D gene is confidently identified. This receptor was obtained from an adult man with Graves' hyperthyroidism. In nucleotides, the sequence is TGTGCCAGCACTAAGGGGACCCAGTACTTC. It is translated as CASTKGTQYF.